These 14 T cell receptor beta chains were all obtained from the same sample, sequenced in a study of T cells after yellow fever vaccination. Each CDR3 protein gets one entry after TCRdb re-called the 5' RACE reads with MiXCR. The sample has roughly 310,000 distinct CDR3 sequences, 8.5% to 9% seen once. Here the sequenced sample was PBMCs, taken on the day of the first yellow fever vaccination. All receptors come from a man younger than 35 who received the YFV17D yellow fever vaccine.

The chain employs TRBV5-4 and TRBJ2-3; TRBD2 matches at 11 bases. This CDR3 is 16 amino acids long. Germline CDR1 SGHNT, CDR2 YYREEE (reference sequence). V was clipped by 4 bases and J by 4 bases; unmatched bases: 8. The CDR3 DNA reads as TGTGCCAGCAGCCTTTTTAGCGGGGGGGGTGCAGATACGCAGTATTTT. Amino acids: CASSLFSGGGADTQYF.

This clonotype appeared a few times. V is TRBV6-4 and J is TRBJ2-1; 13 positions match TRBD2. V lost 3 bases and J lost 6; bases outside the gene matches: 2. This CDR3 is built from 15 residues. Germline V gene data show CDR1 as MRHNA and CDR2 as SNTAGT. Here the CDR3 reads CASSEGLAGINEQFF. CDR3 bases: TGTGCCAGCAGTGAGGGACTAGCGGGGATCAATGAGCAGTTCTTC.

As to this clonotype: A much larger clone differs from this one at a single base, so this may be a read error. The chain has TRBV7-2 and TRBJ2-3; 7 bases are shared with TRBD2. Per the germline V gene, CDR1 is SGHTA and CDR2 is FQGNSA. The CDR3 extends over 14 amino acids. In DNA, the CDR3 is TGTGCCAGCAGCTCCATACTAGCGACAGATACGCGGTATTTT. Protein sequence: CASSSILATDTRYF.

At least ten counts were recorded for this clonotype. The V call is TRBV3-1, the J call TRBJ2-7, with D unclear. V dropped 0 bases and J dropped 1 base, with 7 bases sitting between them. CDR3 length: 14 residues. Germline V lookup: CDR1 LGHDT, CDR2 YNNKEL (reference sequence). Here the CDR3 reads CASSQDPGSYEQYF. The CDR3 DNA reads as TGTGCCAGCAGCCAAGACCCGGGTTCCTACGAGCAGTACTTC.

This clonotype was found many times. The CDR3 DNA is TGTGCCAGCAGTTTTACGGGTTTCGGAGATGAAAAACTGTTTTTT. It specifies CASSFTGFGDEKLFF. This chain links TRBV12-3 or TRBV12-4 with TRBJ1-4; D is uncertain. This CDR3 has 15 amino acids. With 3 bases removed from V and 6 bases from J, the gap between germline ends came to 14 bases.

This clonotype has only a few counts. The chain uses TRBV4-3 and TRBJ2-3; 12 bases align to TRBD2. Germline CDR1 LGHNA, CDR2 YSLEER. V lost 0 bases to trimming and J lost 9 bases; unmatched junction nucleotides: 10. The CDR3 extends over 17 amino acids. For the CDR3, the DNA is TGCGCCAGCAGCCAAGACCCAGGACTAGCGGGGAGGGACACGCAGTATTTT. This encodes CASSQDPGLAGRDTQYF.

This clonotype was seen a handful of times. The V gene is TRBV18, the J gene TRBJ1-2; 7 bases agree with TRBD1. Germline loops: CDR1 KGHSH, CDR2 LQKENI. V dropped 4 bases and J dropped 6; count of bases not matched to a gene: 8. The length of the CDR3 is 14 residues. DNA of the CDR3: TGTGCCAGCTCACTAATACCGGGACAGCATGGCTACACCTTC. Protein sequence: CASSLIPGQHGYTF.

This clonotype appeared a few times. This chain connects TRBV27 to TRBJ1-6; D call uncertain. Germline CDR1 reads MNHEY; CDR2 reads SMNVEV (reference sequence). The CDR3 sequence is 15 residues long. V was trimmed by 3 bases and J by 8 bases, leaving 14 bases between them. The CDR3 DNA reads as TGTGCCAGCAGTTTTCAGCCAACTACTCATTCACCCCTCCACTTT. Its translation: CASSFQPTTHSPLHF.

This clonotype occurred many times. This sequence joins TRBV7-9 and TRBJ1-2; D gene ambiguous. The V gene's germline CDR1 is SEHNR and CDR2 FQNEAQ (reference sequence). Trimming removed 4 bases at V and 1 base at J, with 13 bases between. This CDR3 is built from 15 residues. The CDR3 loop is CASSSGSGGNYGYTF. The CDR3 DNA is TGTGCCAGCAGCTCGGGGAGTGGCGGTAACTATGGCTACACCTTC.

The V call is TRBV29-1, the J call TRBJ1-2; D remains ambiguous. CDR3 length: 12 residues. V shed 7 bases and J shed 2 bases, with 11 bases lying between them. In germline, CDR1 is SQVTM, CDR2 ANQGSEA. CDR3 sequence reads: CSDTYGNYGYTF. The CDR3 DNA follows: TGCAGCGATACTTACGGAAACTATGGCTACACCTTC.

The rearrangement links TRBV6-5 to TRBJ2-5; a possible D gene is TRBD1 (5 bases). V was trimmed by 0 bases and J by 6 bases, leaving 14 bases between them. The length of the CDR3 is 15 residues. Germline CDR1 and CDR2: MNHEY and SVGAGI. The CDR3 is CASSYSMMGRKTQYF. CDR3 in DNA: TGTGCCAGCAGTTACTCGATGATGGGGCGGAAGACCCAGTACTTC.

The chain recombines TRBV6-5 with TRBJ1-1, with D unclear. Germline V CDR1 and CDR2: MNHEY, SVGAGI. This CDR3 has 14 amino acids. The V end lost 0 bases, the J end lost 6 bases, and 11 bases lay between the germline ends. Here the CDR3 reads CASSYSRLGSEAFF. The CDR3 DNA sequence: TGTGCCAGCAGTTACTCTAGGCTAGGATCTGAAGCTTTCTTT.

This clonotype has a handful of counts. V is TRBV3-1 and J is TRBJ1-6, with 7 bases fitting TRBD1. Trimming cost V 4 bases and J 8 bases; bases outside gene matches: 5. Germline assignment: CDR1 LGHDT and CDR2 YNNKEL (reference sequence). The CDR3 has 14 residues. The CDR3 DNA is TGTGCCAGCAGCCCAACAGGGGCCGATTCACCCCTCCACTTT. Protein sequence: CASSPTGADSPLHF. The entire variable domain, with the rest obtained from reference TRBV3-1 and TRBJ1-6, is as follows: DTAVSQTPKYLVTQMGNDKSIKCEQNLGHDTMYWYKQDSKKFLKIMFSYNNKELIINETVPNRFSPKSPDKAHLNLHINSLELGDSAVYFCASSPTGADSPLHFGNGTRLTVT.

The chain is built from TRBV20-1 and TRBJ2-5; D gene uncertain. CDR3 length: 10 residues. Germline CDR1 reads DFQATT; CDR2 reads SNEGSKA (reference sequence). V shed 4 bases and J shed 5 bases, with 5 bases lying between them. DNA for the CDR3: TGCAGTGCTATTTTTGAGACCCAGTACTTC. It specifies CSAIFETQYF.